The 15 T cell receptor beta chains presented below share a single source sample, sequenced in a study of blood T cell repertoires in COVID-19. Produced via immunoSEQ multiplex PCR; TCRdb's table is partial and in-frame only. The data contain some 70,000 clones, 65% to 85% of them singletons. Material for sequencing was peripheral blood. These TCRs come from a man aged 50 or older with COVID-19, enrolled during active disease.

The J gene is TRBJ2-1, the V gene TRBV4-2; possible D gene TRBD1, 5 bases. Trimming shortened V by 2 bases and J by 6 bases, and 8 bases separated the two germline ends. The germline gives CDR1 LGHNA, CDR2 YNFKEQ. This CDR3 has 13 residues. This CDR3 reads CASSQWGSNEQFF. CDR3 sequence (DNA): TGTGCCAGCAGCCAATGGGGCTCCAATGAGCAGTTCTTC.

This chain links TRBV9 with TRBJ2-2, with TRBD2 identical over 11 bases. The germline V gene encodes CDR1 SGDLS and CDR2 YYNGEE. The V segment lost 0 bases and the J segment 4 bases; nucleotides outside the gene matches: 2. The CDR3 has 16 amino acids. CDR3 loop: CASSVGLAGSTGELFF. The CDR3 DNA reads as TGTGCCAGCAGCGTAGGACTAGCGGGATCCACCGGGGAGCTGTTTTTT. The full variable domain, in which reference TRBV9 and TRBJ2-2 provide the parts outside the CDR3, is DSGVTQTPKHLITATGQRVTLRCSPRSGDLSVYWYQQSLDQGLQFLIQYYNGEERAKGNILERFSAQQFPDLHSELNLSSLELGDSALYFCASSVGLAGSTGELFFGEGSRLTVL.

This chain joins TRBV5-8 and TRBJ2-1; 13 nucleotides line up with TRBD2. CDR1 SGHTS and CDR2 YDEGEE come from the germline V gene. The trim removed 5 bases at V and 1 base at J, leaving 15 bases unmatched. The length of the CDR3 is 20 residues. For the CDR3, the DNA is TGTGCCAGCAGTCCTCTTGGACTAGCGGGAGTAACCGGATCCTACAATGAGCAGTTCTTC. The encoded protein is CASSPLGLAGVTGSYNEQFF.

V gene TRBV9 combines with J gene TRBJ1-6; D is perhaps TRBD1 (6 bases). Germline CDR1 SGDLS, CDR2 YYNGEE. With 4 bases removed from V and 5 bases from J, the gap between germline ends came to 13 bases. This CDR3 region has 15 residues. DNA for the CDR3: TGTGCCAGCAGCCCTGACAGGCGGAATAATTCACCCCTCCACTTT. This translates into CASSPDRRNNSPLHF.

The CDR3 nucleotides are TGTGCCAGCATAGGGACTGATAAGACTTCCTACGAGCAGTACTTC. It specifies CASIGTDKTSYEQYF. The chain couples TRBV28 to TRBJ2-7, with D possibly being TRBD2 (6 bases). CDR1 is MDHEN, CDR2 SYDVKM, per germline. The CDR3 spans 15 residues. The V end was cut by 7 bases, the J end by 1 base, with 17 bases between.

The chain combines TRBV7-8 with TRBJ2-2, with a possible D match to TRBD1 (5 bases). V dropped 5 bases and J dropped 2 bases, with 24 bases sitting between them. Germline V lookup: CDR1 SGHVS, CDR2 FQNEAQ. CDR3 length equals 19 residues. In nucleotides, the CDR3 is TGTGCCAGCAGCCCTACCAGAGGAACAGGAAACAAAAACACCGGGGAGCTGTTTTTT. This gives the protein CASSPTRGTGNKNTGELFF. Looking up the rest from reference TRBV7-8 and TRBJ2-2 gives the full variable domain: GAGVSQSPRYKVAKRGQDVALRCDPISGHVSLFWYQQALGQGPEFLTYFQNEAQLDKSGLPSDRFFAERPEGSVSTLKIQRTQQEDSAVYLCASSPTRGTGNKNTGELFFGEGSRLTVL.

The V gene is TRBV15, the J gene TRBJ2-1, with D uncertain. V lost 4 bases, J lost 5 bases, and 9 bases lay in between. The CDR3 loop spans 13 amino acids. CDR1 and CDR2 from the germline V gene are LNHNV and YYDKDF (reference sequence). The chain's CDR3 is CATSKASHNEQFF. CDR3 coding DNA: TGTGCCACCAGCAAAGCAAGTCACAATGAGCAGTTCTTC. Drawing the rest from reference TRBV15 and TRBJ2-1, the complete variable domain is DAMVIQNPRYQVTQFGKPVTLSCSQTLNHNVMYWYQQKSSQAPKLLFHYYDKDFNNEADTPDNFQSRRPNTSFCFLDIRSPGLGDTAMYLCATSKASHNEQFFGPGTRLTVL.

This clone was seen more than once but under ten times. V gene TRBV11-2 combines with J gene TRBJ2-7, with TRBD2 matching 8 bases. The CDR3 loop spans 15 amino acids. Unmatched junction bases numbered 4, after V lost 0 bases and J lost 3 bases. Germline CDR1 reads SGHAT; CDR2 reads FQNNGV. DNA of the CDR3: TGTGCCAGCAGCTTAGATCCCAGCGGGAGCTACGAGCAGTACTTC. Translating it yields CASSLDPSGSYEQYF.

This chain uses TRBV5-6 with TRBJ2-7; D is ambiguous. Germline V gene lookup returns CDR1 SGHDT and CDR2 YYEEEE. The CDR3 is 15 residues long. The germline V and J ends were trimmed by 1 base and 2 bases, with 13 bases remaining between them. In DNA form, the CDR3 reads TGTGCCAGCAGCTTGAAAACTTCACCAACCTACGAGCAGTACTTC. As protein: CASSLKTSPTYEQYF.

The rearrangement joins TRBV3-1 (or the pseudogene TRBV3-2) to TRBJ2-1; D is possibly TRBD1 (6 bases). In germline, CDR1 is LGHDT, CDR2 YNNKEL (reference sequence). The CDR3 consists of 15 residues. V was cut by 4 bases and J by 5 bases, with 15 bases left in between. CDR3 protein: CASSRGQGTNNEQFF. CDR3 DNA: TGTGCCAGCAGCCGGGGCCAGGGGACAAACAATGAGCAGTTCTTC.

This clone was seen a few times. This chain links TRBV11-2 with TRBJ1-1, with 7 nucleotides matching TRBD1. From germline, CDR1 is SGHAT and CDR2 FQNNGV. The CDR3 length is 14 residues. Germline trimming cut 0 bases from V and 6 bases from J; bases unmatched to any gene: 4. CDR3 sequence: CASSLEQGYAEAFF. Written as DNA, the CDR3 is TGTGCCAGCAGCTTAGAACAGGGGTATGCTGAAGCTTTCTTT.

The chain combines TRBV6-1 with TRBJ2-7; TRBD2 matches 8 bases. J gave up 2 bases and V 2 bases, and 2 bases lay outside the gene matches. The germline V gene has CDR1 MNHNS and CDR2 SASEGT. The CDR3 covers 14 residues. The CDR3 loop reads CASSESGGPYEQYF. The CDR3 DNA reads TGTGCCAGCAGTGAAAGCGGGGGTCCCTACGAGCAGTACTTC.

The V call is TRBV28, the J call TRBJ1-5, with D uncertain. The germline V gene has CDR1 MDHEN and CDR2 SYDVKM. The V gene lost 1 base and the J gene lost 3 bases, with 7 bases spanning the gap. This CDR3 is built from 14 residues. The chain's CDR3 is CASSLLGDNQPQHF. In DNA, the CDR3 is TGTGCCAGCAGTTTATTGGGAGACAATCAGCCCCAGCATTTT.

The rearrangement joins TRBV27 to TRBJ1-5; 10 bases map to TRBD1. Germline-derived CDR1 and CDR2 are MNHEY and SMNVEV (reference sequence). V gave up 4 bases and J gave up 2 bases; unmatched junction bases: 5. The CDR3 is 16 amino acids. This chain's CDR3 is CASSSWTGGRNQPQHF. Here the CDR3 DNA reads TGTGCCAGCAGTTCCTGGACAGGGGGTCGCAATCAGCCCCAGCATTTT.

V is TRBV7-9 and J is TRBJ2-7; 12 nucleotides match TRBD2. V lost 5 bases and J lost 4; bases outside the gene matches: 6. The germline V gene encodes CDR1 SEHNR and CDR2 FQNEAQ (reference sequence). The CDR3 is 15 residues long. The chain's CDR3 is CASSPRTSGRYEQYF. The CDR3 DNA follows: TGTGCCAGCAGCCCCCGCACTAGCGGGAGGTACGAGCAGTACTTC.